This T cell receptor (beta chain) is drawn from a study of PD-1 blockade in classical Hodgkin lymphoma. Study-level background: Intravenous infusions of nivolumab 3 mg/kg reached patients every 2 weeks. Regarding the study as a whole: A significant rise in TCR diversity by C4D1 was seen for CD4+ but not CD8+ cells.

Points on this clone: Its antigen is not identified.

Brentuximab vedotin exposure varied, and every patient relapsed after autologous stem cell transplantation. Germline assignment: CDR1 SGHRS and CDR2 YFSETQ. The CDR3 is 14 amino acids. With 5 bases clipped from V and 4 bases from J, the junction kept 6 bases outside the gene matches. Libraries were prepared by immunoSEQ multiplex PCR; TCRdb keeps only in-frame clonotypes and omits some of them. The sample lists roughly 97,000 clones, approximately 88% occurring once. The source is a human donor with classical Hodgkin lymphoma. V and J are TRBV5-1 and TRBJ2-3; the match to TRBD2 covers 8 bases. Specimen: peripheral blood mononuclear cells (PBMCs), collected at baseline. In nucleotides, the CDR3 is TGCGCCAGCAGTGAGGGACTAGAGGCAGATACGCAGTATTTT. Translating gives CASSEGLEADTQYF.